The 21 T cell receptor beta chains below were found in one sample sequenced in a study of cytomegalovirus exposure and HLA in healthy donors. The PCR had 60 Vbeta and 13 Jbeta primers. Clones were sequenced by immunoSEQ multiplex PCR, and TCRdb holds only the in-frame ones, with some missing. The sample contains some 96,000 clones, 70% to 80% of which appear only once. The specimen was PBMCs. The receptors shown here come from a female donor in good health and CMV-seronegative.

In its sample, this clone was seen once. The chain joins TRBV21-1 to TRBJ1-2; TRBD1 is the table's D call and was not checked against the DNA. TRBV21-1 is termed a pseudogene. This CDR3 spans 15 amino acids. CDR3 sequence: CASSKGQGQDYGYTF. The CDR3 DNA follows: TGTGCCAGCAGCAAAGGACAGGGGCAGGATTATGGCTACACCTTC.

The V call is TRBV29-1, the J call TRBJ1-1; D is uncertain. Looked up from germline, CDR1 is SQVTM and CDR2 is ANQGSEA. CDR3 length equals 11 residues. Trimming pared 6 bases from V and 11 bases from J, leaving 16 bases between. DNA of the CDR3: TGCAGCGTGATATTATCTCGGGATGCTTTCTTT. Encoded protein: CSVILSRDAFF.

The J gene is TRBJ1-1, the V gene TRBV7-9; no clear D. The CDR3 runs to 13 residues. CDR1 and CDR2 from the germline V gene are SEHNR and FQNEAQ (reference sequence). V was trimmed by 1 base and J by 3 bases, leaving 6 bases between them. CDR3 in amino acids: CASSLGGDTEAFF. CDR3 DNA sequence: TGTGCCAGCAGCTTAGGTGGAGACACTGAAGCTTTCTTT.

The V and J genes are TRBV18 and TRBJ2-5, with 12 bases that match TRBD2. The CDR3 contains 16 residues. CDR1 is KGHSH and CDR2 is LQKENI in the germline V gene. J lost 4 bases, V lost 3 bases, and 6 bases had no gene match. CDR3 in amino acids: CASSPGGLAGGETQYF. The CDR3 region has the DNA TGTGCCAGCTCACCGGGGGGACTAGCGGGCGGAGAGACCCAGTACTTC.

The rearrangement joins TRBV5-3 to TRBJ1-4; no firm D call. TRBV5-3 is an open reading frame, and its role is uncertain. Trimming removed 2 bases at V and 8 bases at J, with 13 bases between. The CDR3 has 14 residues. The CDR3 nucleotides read TGTGCCAGAAGCTTCGACGGACTCGCGGAAAAACTGTTTTTT. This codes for CARSFDGLAEKLFF.

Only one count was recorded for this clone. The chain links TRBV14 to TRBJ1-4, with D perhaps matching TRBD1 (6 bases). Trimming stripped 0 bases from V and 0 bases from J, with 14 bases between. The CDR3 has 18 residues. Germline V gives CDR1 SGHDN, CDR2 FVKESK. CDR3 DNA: TGTGCCAGCAGCCAAGACCGATCAAACAGGGCAACTAATGAAAAACTGTTTTTT. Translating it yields CASSQDRSNRATNEKLFF.

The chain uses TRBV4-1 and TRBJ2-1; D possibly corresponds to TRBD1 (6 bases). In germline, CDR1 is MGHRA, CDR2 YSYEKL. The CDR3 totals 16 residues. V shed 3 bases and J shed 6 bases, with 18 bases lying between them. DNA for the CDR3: TGCGCCAGCAGCCATGGCCGGGACACATATACCAATGAGCAGTTCTTC. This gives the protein CASSHGRDTYTNEQFF.

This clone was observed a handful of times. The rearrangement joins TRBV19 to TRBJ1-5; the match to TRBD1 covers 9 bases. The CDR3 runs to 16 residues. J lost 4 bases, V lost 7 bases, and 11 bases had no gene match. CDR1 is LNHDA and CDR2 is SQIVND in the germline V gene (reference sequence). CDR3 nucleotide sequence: TGTGCCAGTAAAGGACAGGGGAACGGCCCTAATCAGCCCCAGCATTTT. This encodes CASKGQGNGPNQPQHF. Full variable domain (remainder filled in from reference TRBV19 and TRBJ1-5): DGGITQSPKYLFRKEGQNVTLSCEQNLNHDAMYWYRQDPGQGLRLIYYSQIVNDFQKGDIAEGYSVSREKKESFPLTVTSAQKNPTAFYLCASKGQGNGPNQPQHFGDGTRLSIL.

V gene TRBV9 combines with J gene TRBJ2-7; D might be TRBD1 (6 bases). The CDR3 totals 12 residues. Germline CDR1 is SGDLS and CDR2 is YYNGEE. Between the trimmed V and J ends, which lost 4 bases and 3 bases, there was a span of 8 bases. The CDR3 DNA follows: TGTGCCAGCAGCCGGGACAACTACGAGCAGTACTTC. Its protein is CASSRDNYEQYF.

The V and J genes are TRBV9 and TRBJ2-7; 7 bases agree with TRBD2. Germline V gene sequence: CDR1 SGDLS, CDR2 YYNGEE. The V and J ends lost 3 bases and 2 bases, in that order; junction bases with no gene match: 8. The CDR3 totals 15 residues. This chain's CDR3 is CASSASGTRTYEQYF. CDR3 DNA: TGTGCCAGCAGCGCTAGCGGAACCCGTACCTACGAGCAGTACTTC.

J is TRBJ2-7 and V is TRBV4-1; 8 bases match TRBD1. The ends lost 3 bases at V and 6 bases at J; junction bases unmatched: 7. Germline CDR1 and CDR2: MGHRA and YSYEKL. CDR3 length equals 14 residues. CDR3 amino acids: CASSHLQGTGEQYF. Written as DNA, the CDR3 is TGCGCCAGCAGCCACCTTCAGGGGACAGGCGAGCAGTACTTC.

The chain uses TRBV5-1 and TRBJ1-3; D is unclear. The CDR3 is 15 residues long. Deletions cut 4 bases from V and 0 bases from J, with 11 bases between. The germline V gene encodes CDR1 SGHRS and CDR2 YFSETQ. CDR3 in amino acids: CASSRDGSSGNTIYF. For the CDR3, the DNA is TGCGCCAGCAGCCGAGACGGGAGCTCTGGAAACACCATATATTTT.

The CDR3 nucleotides read TGTGCCAGTAGTAGGACTAGCCTGAGTCGATATAAGCAGTACTTC. Translating gives CASSRTSLSRYKQYF. The chain uses TRBV19 and TRBJ2-7; 8 nucleotides line up with TRBD2. Germline V gene lookup returns CDR1 LNHDA and CDR2 SQIVND (reference sequence). The CDR3 length is 15 residues. Germline trimming cut 4 bases from V and 8 bases from J; bases unmatched to any gene: 13.

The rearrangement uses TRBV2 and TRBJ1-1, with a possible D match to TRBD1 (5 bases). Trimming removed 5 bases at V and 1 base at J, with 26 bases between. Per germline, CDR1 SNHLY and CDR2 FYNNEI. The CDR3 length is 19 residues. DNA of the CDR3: TGTGCCAGCAGTCCCCGCGTCCCAGGGACTTTGAGGAGGAACACTGAAGCTTTCTTT. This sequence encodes CASSPRVPGTLRRNTEAFF.

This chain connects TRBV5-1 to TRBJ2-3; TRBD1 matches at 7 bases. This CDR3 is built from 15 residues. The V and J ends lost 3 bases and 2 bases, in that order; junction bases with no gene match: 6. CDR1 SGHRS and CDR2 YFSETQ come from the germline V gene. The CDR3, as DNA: TGCGCCAGCAGCTACTCCGGGACAGTCACAGATACGCAGTATTTT. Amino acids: CASSYSGTVTDTQYF. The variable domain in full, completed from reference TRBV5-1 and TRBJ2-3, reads KAGVTQTPRYLIKTRGQQVTLSCSPISGHRSVSWYQQTPGQGLQFLFEYFSETQRNKGNFPGRFSGRQFSNSRSEMNVSTLELGDSALYLCASSYSGTVTDTQYFGPGTRLTVL.

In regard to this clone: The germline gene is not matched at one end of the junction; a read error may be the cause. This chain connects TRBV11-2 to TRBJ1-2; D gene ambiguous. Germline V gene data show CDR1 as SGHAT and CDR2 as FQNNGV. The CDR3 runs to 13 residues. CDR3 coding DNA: TGTGCCAGCAGCCTAGACACTAGCTATGGCTACACCTTC. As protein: CASSLDTSYGYTF.

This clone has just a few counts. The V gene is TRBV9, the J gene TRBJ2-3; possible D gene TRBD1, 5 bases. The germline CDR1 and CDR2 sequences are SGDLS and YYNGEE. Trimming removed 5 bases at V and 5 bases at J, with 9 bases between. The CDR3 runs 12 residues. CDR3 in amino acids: CASRGVGDTQYF. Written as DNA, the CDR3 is TGTGCCAGCAGAGGGGTGGGAGATACGCAGTATTTT.

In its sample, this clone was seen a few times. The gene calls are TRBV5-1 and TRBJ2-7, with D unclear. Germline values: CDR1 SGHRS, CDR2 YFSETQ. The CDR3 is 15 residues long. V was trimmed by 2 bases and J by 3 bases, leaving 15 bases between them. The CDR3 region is CASSLSGDKFYEQYF. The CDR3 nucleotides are TGCGCCAGCAGCTTATCCGGCGACAAATTCTACGAGCAGTACTTC. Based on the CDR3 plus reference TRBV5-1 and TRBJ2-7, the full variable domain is KAGVTQTPRYLIKTRGQQVTLSCSPISGHRSVSWYQQTPGQGLQFLFEYFSETQRNKGNFPGRFSGRQFSNSRSEMNVSTLELGDSALYLCASSLSGDKFYEQYFGPGTRLTVT.

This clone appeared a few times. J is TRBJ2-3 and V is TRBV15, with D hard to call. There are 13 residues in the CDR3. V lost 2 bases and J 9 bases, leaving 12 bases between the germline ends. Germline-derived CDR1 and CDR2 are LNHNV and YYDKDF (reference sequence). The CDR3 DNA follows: TGTGCCACCAGCAGACAAGGTAGTAGCACGCAGTATTTT. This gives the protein CATSRQGSSTQYF. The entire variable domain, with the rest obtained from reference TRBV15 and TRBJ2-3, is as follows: DAMVIQNPRYQVTQFGKPVTLSCSQTLNHNVMYWYQQKSSQAPKLLFHYYDKDFNNEADTPDNFQSRRPNTSFCFLDIRSPGLGDTAMYLCATSRQGSSTQYFGPGTRLTVL.

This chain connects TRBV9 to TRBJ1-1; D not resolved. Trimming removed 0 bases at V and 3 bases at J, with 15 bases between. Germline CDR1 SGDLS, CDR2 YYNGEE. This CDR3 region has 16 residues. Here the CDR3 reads CASSVGGGWRDTEAFF. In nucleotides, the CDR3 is TGTGCCAGCAGCGTAGGAGGTGGTTGGAGGGACACTGAAGCTTTCTTT. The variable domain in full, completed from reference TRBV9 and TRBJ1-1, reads DSGVTQTPKHLITATGQRVTLRCSPRSGDLSVYWYQQSLDQGLQFLIQYYNGEERAKGNILERFSAQQFPDLHSELNLSSLELGDSALYFCASSVGGGWRDTEAFFGQGTRLTVV.

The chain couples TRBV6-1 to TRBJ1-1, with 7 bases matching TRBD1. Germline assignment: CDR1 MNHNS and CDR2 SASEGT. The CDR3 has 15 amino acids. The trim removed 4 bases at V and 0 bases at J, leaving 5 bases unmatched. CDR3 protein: CASSGRDSMNTEAFF. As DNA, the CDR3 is TGTGCCAGCAGTGGGCGGGACAGCATGAACACTGAAGCTTTCTTT.